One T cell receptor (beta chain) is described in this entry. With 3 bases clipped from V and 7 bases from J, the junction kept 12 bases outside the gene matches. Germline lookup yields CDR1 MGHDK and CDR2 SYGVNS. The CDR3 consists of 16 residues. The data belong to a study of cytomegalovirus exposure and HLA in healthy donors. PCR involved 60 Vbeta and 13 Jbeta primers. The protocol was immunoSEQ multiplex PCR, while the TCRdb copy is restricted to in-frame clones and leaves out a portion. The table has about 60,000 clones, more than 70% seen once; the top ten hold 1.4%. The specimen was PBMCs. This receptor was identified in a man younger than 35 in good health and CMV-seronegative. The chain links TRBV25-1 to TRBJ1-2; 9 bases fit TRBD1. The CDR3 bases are TGTGCCAGCAGTGACAGCCTCACAGGGGGCAGATCTGGCTACACCTTC. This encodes CASSDSLTGGRSGYTF.